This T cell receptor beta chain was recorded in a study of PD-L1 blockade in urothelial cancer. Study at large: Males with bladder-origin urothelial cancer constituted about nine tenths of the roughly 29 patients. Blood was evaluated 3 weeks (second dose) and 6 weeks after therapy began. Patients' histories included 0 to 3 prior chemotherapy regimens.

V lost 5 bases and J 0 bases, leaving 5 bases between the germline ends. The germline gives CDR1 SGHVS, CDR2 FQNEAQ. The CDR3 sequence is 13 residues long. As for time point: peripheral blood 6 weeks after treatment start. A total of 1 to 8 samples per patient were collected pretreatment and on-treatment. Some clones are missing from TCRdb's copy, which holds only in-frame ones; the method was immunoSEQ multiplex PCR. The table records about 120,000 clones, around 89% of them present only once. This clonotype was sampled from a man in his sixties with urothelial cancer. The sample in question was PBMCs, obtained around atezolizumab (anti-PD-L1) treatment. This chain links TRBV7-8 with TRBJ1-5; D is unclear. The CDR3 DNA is TGTGCCAGCAGCCGAGATAGCAATCAGCCCCAGCATTTT. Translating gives CASSRDSNQPQHF.